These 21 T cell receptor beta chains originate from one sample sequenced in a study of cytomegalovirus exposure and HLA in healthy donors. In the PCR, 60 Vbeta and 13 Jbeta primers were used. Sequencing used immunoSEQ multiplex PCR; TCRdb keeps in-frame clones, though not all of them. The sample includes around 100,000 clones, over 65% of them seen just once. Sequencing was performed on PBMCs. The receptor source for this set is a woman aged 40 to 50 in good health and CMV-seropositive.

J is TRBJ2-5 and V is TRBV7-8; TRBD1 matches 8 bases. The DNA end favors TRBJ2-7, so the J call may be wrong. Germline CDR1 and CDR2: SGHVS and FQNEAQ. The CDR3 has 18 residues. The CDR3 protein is CASSLRPMTGALLYEQYF. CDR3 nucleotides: TGTGCCAGCAGCCTCCGCCCAATGACAGGGGCCCTCCTCTACGAGCAGTACTTC.

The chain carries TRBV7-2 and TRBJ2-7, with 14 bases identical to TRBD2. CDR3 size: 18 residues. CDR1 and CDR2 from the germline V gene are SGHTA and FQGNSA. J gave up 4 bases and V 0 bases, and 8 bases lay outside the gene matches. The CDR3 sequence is CASSLATSGGAVRYEQYF. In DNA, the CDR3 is TGTGCCAGCAGCTTAGCGACTAGCGGGGGGGCCGTAAGATACGAGCAGTACTTC.

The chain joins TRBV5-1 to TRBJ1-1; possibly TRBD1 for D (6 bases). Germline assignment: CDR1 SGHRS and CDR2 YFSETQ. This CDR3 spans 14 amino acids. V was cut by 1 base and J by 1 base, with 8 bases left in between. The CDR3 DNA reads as TGCGCCAGCAGCTTGCTACAGGGGAACACTGAAGCTTTCTTT. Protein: CASSLLQGNTEAFF.

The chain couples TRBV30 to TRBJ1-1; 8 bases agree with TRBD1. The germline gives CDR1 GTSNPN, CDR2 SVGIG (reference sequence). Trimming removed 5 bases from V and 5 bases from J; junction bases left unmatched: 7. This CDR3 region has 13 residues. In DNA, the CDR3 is TGTGCCTGGGAAAGGACAGGGTGGACTGAAGCTTTCTTT. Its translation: CAWERTGWTEAFF.

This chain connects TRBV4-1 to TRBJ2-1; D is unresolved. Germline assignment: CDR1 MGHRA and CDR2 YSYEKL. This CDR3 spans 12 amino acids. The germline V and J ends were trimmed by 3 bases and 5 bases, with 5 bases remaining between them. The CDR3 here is CASSQAHNEQFF. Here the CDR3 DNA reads TGCGCCAGCAGCCAGGCACACAATGAGCAGTTCTTC.

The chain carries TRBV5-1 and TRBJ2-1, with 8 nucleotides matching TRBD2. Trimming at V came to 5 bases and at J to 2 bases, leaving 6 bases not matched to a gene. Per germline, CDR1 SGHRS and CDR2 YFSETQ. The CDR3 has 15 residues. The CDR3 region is CASSYTSGPYNEQFF. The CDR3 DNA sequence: TGCGCCAGCAGTTATACTAGCGGTCCCTACAATGAGCAGTTCTTC.

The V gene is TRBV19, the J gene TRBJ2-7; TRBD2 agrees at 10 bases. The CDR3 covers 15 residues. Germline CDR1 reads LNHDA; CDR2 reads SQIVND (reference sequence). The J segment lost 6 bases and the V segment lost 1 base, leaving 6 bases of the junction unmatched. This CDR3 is CASSIVLAGVAEQYF. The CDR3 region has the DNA TGTGCCAGTAGTATAGTTCTAGCGGGAGTGGCCGAGCAGTACTTC. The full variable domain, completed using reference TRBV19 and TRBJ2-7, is DGGITQSPKYLFRKEGQNVTLSCEQNLNHDAMYWYRQDPGQGLRLIYYSQIVNDFQKGDIAEGYSVSREKKESFPLTVTSAQKNPTAFYLCASSIVLAGVAEQYFGPGTRLTVT.

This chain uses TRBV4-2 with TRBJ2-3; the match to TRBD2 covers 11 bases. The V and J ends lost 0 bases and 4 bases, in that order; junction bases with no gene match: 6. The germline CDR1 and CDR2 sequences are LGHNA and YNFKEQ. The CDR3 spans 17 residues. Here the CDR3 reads CASSQDGDSGGADTQYF. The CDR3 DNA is TGTGCCAGCAGCCAAGATGGGGATAGCGGGGGGGCAGATACGCAGTATTTT.

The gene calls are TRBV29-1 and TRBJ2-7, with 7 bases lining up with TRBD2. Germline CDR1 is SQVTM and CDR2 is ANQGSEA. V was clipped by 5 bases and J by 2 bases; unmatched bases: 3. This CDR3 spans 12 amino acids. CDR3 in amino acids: CSVSRGTYEQYF. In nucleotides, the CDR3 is TGCAGCGTTTCGCGGGGGACCTACGAGCAGTACTTC.

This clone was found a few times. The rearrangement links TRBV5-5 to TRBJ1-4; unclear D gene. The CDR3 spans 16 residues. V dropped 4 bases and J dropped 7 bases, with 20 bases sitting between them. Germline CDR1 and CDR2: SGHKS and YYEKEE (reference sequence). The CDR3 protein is CASSPEVRGASEKLFF. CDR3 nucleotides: TGTGCCAGCAGCCCCGAGGTACGGGGAGCGAGTGAAAAACTGTTTTTT.

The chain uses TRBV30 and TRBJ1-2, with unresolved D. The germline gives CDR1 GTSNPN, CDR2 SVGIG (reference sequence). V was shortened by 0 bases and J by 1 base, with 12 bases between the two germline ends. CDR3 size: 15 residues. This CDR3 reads CAWSVVTVLNYGYTF. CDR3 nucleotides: TGTGCCTGGAGTGTGGTTACAGTGCTTAACTATGGCTACACCTTC. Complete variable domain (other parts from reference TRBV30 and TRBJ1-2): SQTIHQWPATLVQPVGSPLSLECTVEGTSNPNLYWYRQAAGRGLQLLFYSVGIGQISSEVPQNLSASRPQDRQFILSSKKLLLSDSGFYLCAWSVVTVLNYGYTFGSGTRLTVV.

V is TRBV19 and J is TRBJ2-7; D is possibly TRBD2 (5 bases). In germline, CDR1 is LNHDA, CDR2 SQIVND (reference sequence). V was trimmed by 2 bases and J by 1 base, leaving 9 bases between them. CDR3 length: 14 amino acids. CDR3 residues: CASSIPGSSYEQYF. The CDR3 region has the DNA TGTGCCAGTAGTATACCGGGATCGTCCTACGAGCAGTACTTC.

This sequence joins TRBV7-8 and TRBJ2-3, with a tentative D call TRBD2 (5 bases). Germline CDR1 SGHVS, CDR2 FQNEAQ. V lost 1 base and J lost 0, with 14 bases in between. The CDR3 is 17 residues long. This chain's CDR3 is CASSLGWESASTDTQYF. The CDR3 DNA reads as TGTGCCAGCAGCTTAGGGTGGGAGAGCGCAAGCACAGATACGCAGTATTTT. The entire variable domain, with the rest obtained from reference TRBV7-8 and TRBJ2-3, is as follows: GAGVSQSPRYKVAKRGQDVALRCDPISGHVSLFWYQQALGQGPEFLTYFQNEAQLDKSGLPSDRFFAERPEGSVSTLKIQRTQQEDSAVYLCASSLGWESASTDTQYFGPGTRLTVL.

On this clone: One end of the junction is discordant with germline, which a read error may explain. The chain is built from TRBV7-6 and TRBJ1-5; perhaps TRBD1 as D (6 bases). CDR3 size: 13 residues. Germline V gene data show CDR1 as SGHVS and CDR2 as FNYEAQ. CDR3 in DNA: TGCTCAGGGGAGCCCCGTCAACTCGGGCCCCAGCATTTT. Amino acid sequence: CSGEPRQLGPQHF.

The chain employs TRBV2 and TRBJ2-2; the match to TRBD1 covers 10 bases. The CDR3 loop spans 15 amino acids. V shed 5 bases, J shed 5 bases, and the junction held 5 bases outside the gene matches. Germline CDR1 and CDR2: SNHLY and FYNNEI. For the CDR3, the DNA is TGTGCCAGCAGTCCCGACAGGGGGCGAACCGGGGAGCTGTTTTTT. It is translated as CASSPDRGRTGELFF.

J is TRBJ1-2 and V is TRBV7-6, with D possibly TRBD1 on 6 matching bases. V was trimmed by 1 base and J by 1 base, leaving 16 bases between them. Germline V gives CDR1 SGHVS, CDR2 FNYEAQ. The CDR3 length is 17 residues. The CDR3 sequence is CASSLEGGGRFNYGYTF. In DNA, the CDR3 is TGTGCCAGCAGCTTAGAAGGGGGAGGGAGGTTTAACTATGGCTACACCTTC.

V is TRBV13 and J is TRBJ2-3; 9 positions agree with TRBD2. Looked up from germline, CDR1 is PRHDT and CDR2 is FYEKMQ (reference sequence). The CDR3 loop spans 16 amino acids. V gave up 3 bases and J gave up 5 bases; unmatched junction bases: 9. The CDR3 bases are TGTGCCAGCAGCTTGCAAGCGGGGGGCGGTGGAGATACGCAGTATTTT. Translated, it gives CASSLQAGGGGDTQYF.

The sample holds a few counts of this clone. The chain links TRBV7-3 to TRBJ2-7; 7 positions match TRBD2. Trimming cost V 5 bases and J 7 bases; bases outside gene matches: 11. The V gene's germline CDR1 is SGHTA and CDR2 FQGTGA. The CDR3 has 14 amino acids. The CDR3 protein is CASSPGGGVKEQYF. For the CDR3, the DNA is TGTGCCAGCAGCCCCGGGGGAGGGGTTAAAGAGCAGTACTTC. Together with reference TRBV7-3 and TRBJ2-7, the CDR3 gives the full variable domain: GAGVSQTPSNKVTEKGKYVELRCDPISGHTALYWYRQSLGQGPEFLIYFQGTGAADDSGLPNDRFFAVRPEGSVSTLKIQRTERGDSAVYLCASSPGGGVKEQYFGPGTRLTVT.

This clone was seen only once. Written as DNA, the CDR3 is TGTGCCAGCAGCTTATTCACAGGGGGCTATGGCTACACCTTC. Its translation is CASSLFTGGYGYTF. The J gene is TRBJ1-2, the V gene TRBV7-2, with 8 bases lining up with TRBD1. Germline V gives CDR1 SGHTA, CDR2 FQGNSA. The CDR3 has 14 amino acids. The junction had 3 bases not matched to a gene; V was cut back by 2 bases and J by 4 bases.

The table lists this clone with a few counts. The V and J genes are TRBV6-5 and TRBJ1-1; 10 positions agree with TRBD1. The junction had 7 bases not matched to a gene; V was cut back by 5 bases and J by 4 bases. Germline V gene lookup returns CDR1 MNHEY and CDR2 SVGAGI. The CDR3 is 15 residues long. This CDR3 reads CASSKTGTGVTEAFF. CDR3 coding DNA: TGTGCCAGCAGTAAAACCGGGACAGGGGTCACTGAAGCTTTCTTT.

For the CDR3, the DNA is TGTGCCAGCAGCTTAGGGGCAGGCCACGGGGACACTGAAGCTTTCTTT. This encodes CASSLGAGHGDTEAFF. The chain links TRBV11-3 to TRBJ1-1; D remains ambiguous. CDR3 length equals 16 residues. Deletions cut 1 base from V and 3 bases from J, with 15 bases between. Germline lookup yields CDR1 SGHNT and CDR2 YENEEA.